This passage covers 2 T cell receptor beta chains from one sample sequenced in a study of regulatory T cells in long-lasting Graves disease. As to time point: persistent/refractory GD, antithyroid drugs over 5 years with positive TRAb. After RNA was extracted from PBMCs, the TCR library was made from it. The TCR beta library used iRepertoire HTBI primers with Arm-PCR amplification of CDR3. MiXCR, run by TCRdb on the multiplex PCR reads, gives a single entry per CDR3 protein. The sample holds 400,000 to 500,000 distinct CDR3 sequences, over 20% seen once. This material consisted of peripheral blood mononuclear cells (PBMCs), taken when the disease was refractory, from a patient treated with antithyroid drugs. These receptors came from a female donor with Graves disease.

This clonotype was counted between two and nine times. This chain uses TRBV9 with TRBJ1-2; a possible D gene is TRBD1 (5 bases). Trimming pared 0 bases from V and 2 bases from J, leaving 14 bases between. Germline CDR1 reads SGDLS; CDR2 reads YYNGEE. The CDR3 length is 16 residues. CDR3 sequence: CASSVGGGTINYGYTF. CDR3 nucleotides: TGTGCCAGCAGCGTAGGAGGAGGGACGATCAACTATGGCTACACCTTC. The whole variable domain, filled in from reference TRBV9 and TRBJ1-2, reads DSGVTQTPKHLITATGQRVTLRCSPRSGDLSVYWYQQSLDQGLQFLIQYYNGEERAKGNILERFSAQQFPDLHSELNLSSLELGDSALYFCASSVGGGTINYGYTFGSGTRLTVV.

This clonotype was seen more than once but under ten times. The genes are TRBV4-2 and TRBJ1-1, with no clear D. V was pared by 1 base and J by 0 bases, with 6 bases between. Germline V gives CDR1 LGHNA, CDR2 YNFKEQ. The CDR3 has 14 residues. In DNA form, the CDR3 reads TGTGCCAGCAGCCAAGTCAGAGTGAACACTGAAGCTTTCTTT. Encoded protein: CASSQVRVNTEAFF.